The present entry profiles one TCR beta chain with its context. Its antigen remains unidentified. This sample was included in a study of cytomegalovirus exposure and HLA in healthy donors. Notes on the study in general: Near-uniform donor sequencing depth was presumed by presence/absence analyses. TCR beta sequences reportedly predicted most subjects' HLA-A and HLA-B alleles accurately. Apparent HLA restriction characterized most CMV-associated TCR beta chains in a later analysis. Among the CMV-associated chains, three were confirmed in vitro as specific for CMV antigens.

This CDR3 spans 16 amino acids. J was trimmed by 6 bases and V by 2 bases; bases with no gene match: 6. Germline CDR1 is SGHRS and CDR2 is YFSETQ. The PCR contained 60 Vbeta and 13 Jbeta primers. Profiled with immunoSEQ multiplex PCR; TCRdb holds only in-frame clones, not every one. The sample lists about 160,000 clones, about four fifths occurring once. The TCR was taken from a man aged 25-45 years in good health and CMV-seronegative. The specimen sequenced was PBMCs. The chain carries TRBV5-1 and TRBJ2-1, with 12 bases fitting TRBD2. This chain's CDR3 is CASSFTPSGRVNEQFF. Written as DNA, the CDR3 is TGCGCCAGCAGCTTCACACCTAGCGGGAGGGTCAATGAGCAGTTCTTC.